This entry lists 2 T cell receptor beta chains sequenced from one sample in a study of blood T cells in healthy people across ages. Together with a sample-barcoded 5' primer, a J-beta primer mix was included in a second PCR lasting about 7 to 12 cycles. TCRdb reprocessed the 5' RACE reads with MiXCR, giving one entry per CDR3 protein. The table lists roughly 500,000 distinct CDR3 sequences, roughly 28% of them singletons. The sequencing sample was made of blood. Every receptor here comes from a woman between 65 and 79 years old in good health.

A few counts support this clonotype. J is TRBJ1-1 and V is TRBV11-3; D uncertain. V was trimmed by 5 bases and J by 2 bases, leaving 15 bases between them. Germline-derived CDR1 and CDR2 are SGHNT and YENEEA. There are 15 residues in the CDR3. Here the CDR3 DNA reads TGTGCCAGCAGCCCAAATAATCGGGGTAACACTGAAGCTTTCTTT. This sequence encodes CASSPNNRGNTEAFF.

The rearrangement joins TRBV28 to TRBJ2-1; D unclear. This CDR3 contains 17 residues. Looked up from germline, CDR1 is MDHEN and CDR2 is SYDVKM. Trimming removed 8 bases at V and 0 bases at J, with 20 bases between. Written as DNA, the CDR3 is TGTGCCAGCCGTCGGATTGCCGCTTGGAGCTCCTACAATGAGCAGTTCTTC. Protein sequence: CASRRIAAWSSYNEQFF.